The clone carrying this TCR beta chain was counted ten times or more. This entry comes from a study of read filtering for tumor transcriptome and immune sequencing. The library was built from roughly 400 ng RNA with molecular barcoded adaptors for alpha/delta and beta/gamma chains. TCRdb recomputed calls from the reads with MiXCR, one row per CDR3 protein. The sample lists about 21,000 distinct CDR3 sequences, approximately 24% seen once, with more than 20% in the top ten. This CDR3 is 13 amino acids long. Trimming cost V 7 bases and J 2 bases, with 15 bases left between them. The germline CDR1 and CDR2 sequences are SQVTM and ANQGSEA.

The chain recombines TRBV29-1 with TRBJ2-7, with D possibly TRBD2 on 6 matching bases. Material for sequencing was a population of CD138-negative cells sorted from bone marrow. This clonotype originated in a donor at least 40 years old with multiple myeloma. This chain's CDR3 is CSATAGLTYEQYF. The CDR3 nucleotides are TGCAGCGCCACAGCGGGTTTGACCTACGAGCAGTACTTC.